These T cell receptor beta chains were read from a single sample in a study of cytomegalovirus exposure and HLA in healthy donors. The data were produced by immunoSEQ multiplex PCR, yet TCRdb's version contains in-frame clones alone and is incomplete. The table records 150,000 to 200,000 clones, roughly 70% of them present only once. What was sequenced was PBMCs. Receptors were obtained from a woman between 35 and 50 years old in good health and CMV-seropositive. CDR3s leave out the opening cysteine and the closing phenylalanine or tryptophan. A D gene is named only where the DNA matches it firmly.

V gene: TRBV27
D gene: TRBD1
J gene: TRBJ1-4
CDR3 protein: ASSPRDSNEKLF

V gene: TRBV7-9
D gene: TRBD1
J gene: TRBJ1-2
CDR3 protein: ASSLALGQGDYP

V gene: TRBV9
D gene: .
J gene: TRBJ2-3
CDR3 protein: ASSVEIAGDTQY

V gene: TRBV7-2
D gene: .
J gene: TRBJ2-1
CDR3 protein: ASSLRRDPNEQF

V gene: TRBV7-9
D gene: TRBD2
J gene: TRBJ2-2
CDR3 protein: ASSLFIGSSGTGELF

V gene: TRBV11-2
D gene: TRBD2
J gene: TRBJ2-3
CDR3 protein: ASSSPRRGAGRTDTQY

V gene: TRBV4-2
D gene: TRBD2
J gene: TRBJ2-1
CDR3 protein: ASSPSGPDQGEQF

V gene: TRBV4-3
D gene: .
J gene: TRBJ2-5
CDR3 protein: ASSQDFRRGETQY

V gene: TRBV5-5
D gene: .
J gene: TRBJ2-3
CDR3 protein: ASSLEGTEGDTQY

V gene: TRBV2
D gene: .
J gene: TRBJ2-5
CDR3 protein: ASGTTVQETQY

V gene: TRBV29-1
D gene: .
J gene: TRBJ1-2
CDR3 protein: SVRTPWGGYT

V gene: TRBV7-2
D gene: .
J gene: TRBJ1-2
CDR3 protein: ASSLALQFYGYT

V gene: TRBV5-1
D gene: .
J gene: TRBJ2-5
CDR3 protein: ASRASPQETQY

V gene: TRBV6-5
D gene: TRBD1
J gene: .
CDR3 protein: ASSYGTGAHEQY

V gene: TRBV5-1
D gene: .
J gene: TRBJ1-2
CDR3 protein: ASSLGGVRYGYT

V gene: TRBV6-5
D gene: .
J gene: TRBJ1-3
CDR3 protein: ASRNEGLSGNTIY

V gene: TRBV10-3
D gene: TRBD1
J gene: TRBJ2-7
CDR3 protein: AISERQGSEQY

V gene: TRBV5-6
D gene: TRBD1
J gene: TRBJ1-5
CDR3 protein: ASSQLTGGNQPQH

V gene: TRBV7-6
D gene: .
J gene: TRBJ1-4
CDR3 protein: ASSLETVGLEKLF

V gene: TRBV7-9
D gene: TRBD2
J gene: TRBJ2-1
CDR3 protein: ASTSRGTRTYNEQF

V gene: TRBV5-6
D gene: TRBD1
J gene: TRBJ1-6
CDR3 protein: ASSFRQGASPLH

V gene: TRBV28
D gene: TRBD2
J gene: TRBJ2-7
CDR3 protein: ASSLGAGGSYEQY

V gene: TRBV10-3
D gene: TRBD1
J gene: TRBJ2-3
CDR3 protein: AIREGTGILSDTQY

V gene: TRBV13
D gene: .
J gene: TRBJ1-1
CDR3 protein: ASSLGKPKTEAF

V gene: TRBV7-9
D gene: .
J gene: TRBJ1-1
CDR3 protein: ASSLVGPLTEAF

V gene: TRBV25-1
D gene: .
J gene: TRBJ1-5
CDR3 protein: ASSDARGSNQPQN

V gene: TRBV9
D gene: .
J gene: TRBJ2-1
CDR3 protein: ASSVAERNNEQF

V gene: TRBV5-8
D gene: TRBD1
J gene: TRBJ1-4
CDR3 protein: ASSHGQGNEKLF

V gene: TRBV10-3
D gene: TRBD2
J gene: TRBJ2-2
CDR3 protein: AIRTGTSVDTGELF

V gene: TRBV10-3
D gene: .
J gene: TRBJ2-2
CDR3 protein: AVQPSNTGELF

V gene: TRBV10-3
D gene: .
J gene: TRBJ2-7
CDR3 protein: AISASEGVVYEQY

V gene: TRBV20-1
D gene: TRBD1
J gene: TRBJ1-1
CDR3 protein: SARAGGEAF

V gene: TRBV28
D gene: TRBD2
J gene: TRBJ2-7
CDR3 protein: ASSTPPVLAGGDEQY

V gene: TRBV19
D gene: TRBD1
J gene: TRBJ1-5
CDR3 protein: ASSQTGGGNQPQH

V gene: TRBV14
D gene: TRBD1
J gene: TRBJ2-7
CDR3 protein: ASSLGGQGAHEQY

V gene: TRBV6-4
D gene: TRBD1
J gene: TRBJ2-4
CDR3 protein: ARSHSWDRPY

V gene: TRBV5-4
D gene: .
J gene: TRBJ1-4
CDR3 protein: ASSRGDATNEKLF

V gene: TRBV6-5
D gene: .
J gene: TRBJ1-1
CDR3 protein: ASREQGTGTEAF

V gene: TRBV4-3
D gene: .
J gene: TRBJ1-2
CDR3 protein: ASSQVQGTYGYT

V gene: TRBV28
D gene: TRBD1
J gene: TRBJ1-2
CDR3 protein: ASSSQGSGYT

V gene: TRBV9
D gene: .
J gene: TRBJ1-1
CDR3 protein: ASSVGREGNTEAF

V gene: TRBV10-3
D gene: TRBD2
J gene: TRBJ2-1
CDR3 protein: AISVLRTSHNEQF

V gene: TRBV29-1
D gene: TRBD1
J gene: TRBJ1-2
CDR3 protein: SVLDRGPYGYT

V gene: TRBV7-2
D gene: TRBD2
J gene: TRBJ2-1
CDR3 protein: ASSGRGGEQF

V gene: TRBV7-2
D gene: .
J gene: TRBJ1-6
CDR3 protein: ASSAQGPHNSPLH

V gene: TRBV6-5
D gene: .
J gene: TRBJ1-3
CDR3 protein: ASSYTTFQIGNTIY

V gene: TRBV27
D gene: .
J gene: TRBJ1-4
CDR3 protein: ASSLSGPNEKLF

V gene: TRBV6-1
D gene: TRBD1
J gene: TRBJ2-5
CDR3 protein: ASSRDRVFSETQY

V gene: TRBV10-3
D gene: .
J gene: TRBJ2-7
CDR3 protein: AISEPGTYEQY

V gene: TRBV28
D gene: TRBD1
J gene: TRBJ2-5
CDR3 protein: ATLHGTGTQY

V gene: TRBV7-8
D gene: TRBD1
J gene: TRBJ1-2
CDR3 protein: ASSSGGADRGYGYT

V gene: TRBV2
D gene: TRBD1
J gene: TRBJ1-4
CDR3 protein: ASSEFFSGTGPPANEKLF

V gene: TRBV6-1
D gene: .
J gene: TRBJ2-5
CDR3 protein: ASLRGLGETQY

V gene: TRBV10-1
D gene: .
J gene: TRBJ2-1
CDR3 protein: ASSESRVEQF

V gene: TRBV6-5
D gene: .
J gene: TRBJ2-7
CDR3 protein: ASSYAAGPYEQY

V gene: TRBV18
D gene: .
J gene: TRBJ2-7
CDR3 protein: ASSPFAGHALDEQY

V gene: TRBV7-6
D gene: .
J gene: TRBJ2-7
CDR3 protein: ASSLANRALEIYEQY